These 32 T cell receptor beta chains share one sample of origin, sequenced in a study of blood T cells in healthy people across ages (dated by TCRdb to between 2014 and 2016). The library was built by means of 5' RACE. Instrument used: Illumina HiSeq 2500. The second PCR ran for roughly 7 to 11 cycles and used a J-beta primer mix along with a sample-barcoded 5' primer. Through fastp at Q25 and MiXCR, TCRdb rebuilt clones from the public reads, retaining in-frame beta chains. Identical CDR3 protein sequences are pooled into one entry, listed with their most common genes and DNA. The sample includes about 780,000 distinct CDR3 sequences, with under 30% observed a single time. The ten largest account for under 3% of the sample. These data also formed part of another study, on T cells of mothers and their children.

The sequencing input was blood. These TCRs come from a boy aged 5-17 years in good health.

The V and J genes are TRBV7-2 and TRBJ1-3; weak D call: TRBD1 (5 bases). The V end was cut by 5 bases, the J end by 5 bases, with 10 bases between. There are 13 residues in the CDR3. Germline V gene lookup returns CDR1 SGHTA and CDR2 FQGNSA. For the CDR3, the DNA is TGTGCCAGCAGCCCGGGACGGCGAAACACCATATATTTT. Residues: CASSPGRRNTIYF.

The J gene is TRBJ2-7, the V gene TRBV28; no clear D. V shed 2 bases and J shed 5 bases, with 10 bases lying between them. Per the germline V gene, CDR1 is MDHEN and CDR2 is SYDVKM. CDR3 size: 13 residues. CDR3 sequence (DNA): TGTGCCAGCAGTTTAATCGGCACCAACGAGCAGTACTTC. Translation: CASSLIGTNEQYF.

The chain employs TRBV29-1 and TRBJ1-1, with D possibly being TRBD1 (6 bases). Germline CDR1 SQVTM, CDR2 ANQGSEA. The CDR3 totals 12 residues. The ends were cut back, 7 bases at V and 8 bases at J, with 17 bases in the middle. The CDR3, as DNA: TGCAGCGCCTCAAGACAGGCACCCGAAGCTTTCTTT. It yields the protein CSASRQAPEAFF.

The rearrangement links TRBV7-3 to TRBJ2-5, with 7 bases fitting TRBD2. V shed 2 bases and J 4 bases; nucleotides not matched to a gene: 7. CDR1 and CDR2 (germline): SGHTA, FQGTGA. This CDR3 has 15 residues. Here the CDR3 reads CASSLSGGGLETQYF. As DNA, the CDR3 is TGTGCCAGCAGCTTATCGGGGGGTGGTCTAGAGACCCAGTACTTC.

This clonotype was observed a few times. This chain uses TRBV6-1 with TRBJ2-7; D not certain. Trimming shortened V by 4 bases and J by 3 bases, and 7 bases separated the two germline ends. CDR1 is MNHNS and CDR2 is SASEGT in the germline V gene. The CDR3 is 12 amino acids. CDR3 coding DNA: TGTGCCAGCAGTGTGGCTTACTACGAGCAGTACTTC. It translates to CASSVAYYEQYF.

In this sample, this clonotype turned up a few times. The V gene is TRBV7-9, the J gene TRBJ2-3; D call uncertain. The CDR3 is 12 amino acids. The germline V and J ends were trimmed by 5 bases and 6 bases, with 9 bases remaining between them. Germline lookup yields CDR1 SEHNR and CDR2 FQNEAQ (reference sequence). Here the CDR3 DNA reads TGTGCCAGCAGCCCCCCCCAGGATACGCAGTATTTT. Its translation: CASSPPQDTQYF.

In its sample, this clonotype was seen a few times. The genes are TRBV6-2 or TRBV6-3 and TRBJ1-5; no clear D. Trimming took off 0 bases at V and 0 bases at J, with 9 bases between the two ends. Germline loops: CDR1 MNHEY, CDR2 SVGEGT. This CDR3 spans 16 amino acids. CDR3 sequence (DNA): TGTGCCAGCAGTTACTCGAGCACTTATAGCAATCAGCCCCAGCATTTT. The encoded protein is CASSYSSTYSNQPQHF.

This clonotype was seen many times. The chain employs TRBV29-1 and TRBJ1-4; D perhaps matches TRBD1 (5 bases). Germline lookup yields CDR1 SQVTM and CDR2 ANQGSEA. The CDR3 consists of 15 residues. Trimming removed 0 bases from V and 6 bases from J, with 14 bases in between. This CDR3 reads CSVEDRGRVDEKLFF. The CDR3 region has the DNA TGCAGCGTTGAAGACCGTGGCAGGGTGGATGAAAAACTGTTTTTT.

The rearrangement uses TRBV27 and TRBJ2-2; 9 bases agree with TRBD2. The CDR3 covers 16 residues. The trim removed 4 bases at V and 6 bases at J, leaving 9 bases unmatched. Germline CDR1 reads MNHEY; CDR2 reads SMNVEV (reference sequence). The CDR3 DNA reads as TGTGCCAGCAGTTCCCTCGTGAGCGGGGGGCCCGGGGAGCTGTTTTTT. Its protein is CASSSLVSGGPGELFF.

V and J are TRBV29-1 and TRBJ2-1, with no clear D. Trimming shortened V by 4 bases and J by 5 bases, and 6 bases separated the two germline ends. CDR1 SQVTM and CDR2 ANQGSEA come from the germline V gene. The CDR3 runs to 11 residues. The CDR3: CSVVSHNEQFF. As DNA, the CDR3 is TGCAGCGTTGTCAGTCACAATGAGCAGTTCTTC.

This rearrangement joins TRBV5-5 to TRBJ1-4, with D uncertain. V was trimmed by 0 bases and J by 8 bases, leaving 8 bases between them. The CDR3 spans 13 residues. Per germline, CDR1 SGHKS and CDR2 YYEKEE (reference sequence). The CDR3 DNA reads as TGTGCCAGCAGCTTGGGCTCGGAGGAAAAACTGTTTTTT. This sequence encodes CASSLGSEEKLFF.

CDR3 protein: CASRQGNEQYF. The CDR3 region has the DNA TGCGCCAGCAGACAGGGTAACGAGCAGTACTTC. The gene calls are TRBV5-1 and TRBJ2-7; D possibly corresponds to TRBD1 (6 bases). The CDR3 is 11 amino acids. Trimming cost V 5 bases and J 5 bases, with 8 bases left between them. Germline lookup yields CDR1 SGHRS and CDR2 YFSETQ.

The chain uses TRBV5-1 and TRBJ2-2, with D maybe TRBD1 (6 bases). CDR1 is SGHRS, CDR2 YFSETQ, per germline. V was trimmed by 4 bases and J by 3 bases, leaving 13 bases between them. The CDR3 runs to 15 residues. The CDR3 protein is CASSQRGKDTGELFF. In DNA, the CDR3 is TGCGCCAGCAGCCAGAGGGGGAAAGACACCGGGGAGCTGTTTTTT.

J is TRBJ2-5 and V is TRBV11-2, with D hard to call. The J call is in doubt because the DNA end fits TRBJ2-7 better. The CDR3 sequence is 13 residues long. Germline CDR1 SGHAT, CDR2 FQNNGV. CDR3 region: CASSKGLTYEQYF. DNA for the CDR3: TGTGCCAGCAGCAAGGGCCTAACCTACGAGCAGTACTTC.

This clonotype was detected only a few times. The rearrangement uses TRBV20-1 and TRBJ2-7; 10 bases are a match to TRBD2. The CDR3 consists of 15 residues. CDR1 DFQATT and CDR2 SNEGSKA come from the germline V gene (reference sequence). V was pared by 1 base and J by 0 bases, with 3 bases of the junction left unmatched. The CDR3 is CSARGTSGTSYEQYF. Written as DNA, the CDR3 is TGCAGTGCTAGAGGAACTAGCGGGACCTCCTACGAGCAGTACTTC.

The CDR3 DNA follows: TGTGCCAGCAGCTTACCCTCGACAGGGGGTAACTATGGCTACACCTTC. It translates to CASSLPSTGGNYGYTF. This chain uses TRBV7-8 with TRBJ1-2; 9 positions agree with TRBD1. The junction had 5 bases not matched to a gene; V was cut back by 2 bases and J by 1 base. This CDR3 spans 16 amino acids. Looked up from germline, CDR1 is SGHVS and CDR2 is FQNEAQ.

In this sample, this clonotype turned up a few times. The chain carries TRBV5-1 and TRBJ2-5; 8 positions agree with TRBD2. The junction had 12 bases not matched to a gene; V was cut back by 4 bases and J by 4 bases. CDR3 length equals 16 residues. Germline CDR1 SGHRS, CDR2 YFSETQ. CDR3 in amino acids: CASSVATSGGGETQYF. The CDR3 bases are TGCGCCAGCAGCGTGGCCACAAGCGGGGGTGGAGAGACCCAGTACTTC.

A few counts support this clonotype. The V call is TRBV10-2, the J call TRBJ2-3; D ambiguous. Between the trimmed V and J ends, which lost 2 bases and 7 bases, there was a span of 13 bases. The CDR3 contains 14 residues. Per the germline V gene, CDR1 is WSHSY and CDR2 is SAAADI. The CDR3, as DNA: TGCGCCAGCAGTGAGCCCCGGACGGCCCATACGCAGTATTTT. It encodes CASSEPRTAHTQYF.

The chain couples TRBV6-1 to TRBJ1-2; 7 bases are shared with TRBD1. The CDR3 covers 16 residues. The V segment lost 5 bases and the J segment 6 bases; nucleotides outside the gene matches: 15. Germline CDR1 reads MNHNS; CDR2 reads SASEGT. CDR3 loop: CASSRTYRGKRDGYTF. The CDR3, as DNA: TGTGCCAGCAGTCGAACTTACAGGGGAAAGCGTGATGGCTACACCTTC.

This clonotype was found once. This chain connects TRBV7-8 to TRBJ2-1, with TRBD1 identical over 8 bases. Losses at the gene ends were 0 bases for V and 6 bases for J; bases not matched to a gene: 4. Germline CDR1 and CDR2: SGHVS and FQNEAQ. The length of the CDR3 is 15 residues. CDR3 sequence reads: CASSLARGHFNEQFF. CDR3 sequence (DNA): TGTGCCAGCAGCTTAGCCAGGGGGCATTTCAATGAGCAGTTCTTC.

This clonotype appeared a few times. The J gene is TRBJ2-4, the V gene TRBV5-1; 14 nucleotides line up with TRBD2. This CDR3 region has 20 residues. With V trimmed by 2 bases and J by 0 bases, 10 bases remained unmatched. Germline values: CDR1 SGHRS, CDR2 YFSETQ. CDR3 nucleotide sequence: TGCGCCAGCAGCTTAGGACTAGCGGGGGGCGTGAAACTAGCCAAAAACATTCAGTACTTC. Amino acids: CASSLGLAGGVKLAKNIQYF.

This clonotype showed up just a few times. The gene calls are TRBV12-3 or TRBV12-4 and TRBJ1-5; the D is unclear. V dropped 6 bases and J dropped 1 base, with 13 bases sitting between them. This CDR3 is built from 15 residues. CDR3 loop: CASSVSGSSNQPQHF. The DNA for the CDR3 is TGTGCCAGCAGCGTCTCAGGATCCAGCAATCAGCCCCAGCATTTT.

The CDR3 nucleotides are TGTGCCAGCAGCGACTACCACCGGGACTCCTCAGAGACCCAGTACTTC. Protein sequence: CASSDYHRDSSETQYF. J is TRBJ2-1 and V is TRBV4-2, with a tentative D call TRBD2 (6 bases). TRBJ2-5 matches the DNA end more closely, so the J call is doubtful. The CDR3 totals 16 residues. Germline-derived CDR1 and CDR2 are LGHNA and YNFKEQ.

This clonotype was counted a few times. The CDR3 DNA sequence: TGTGCCAGCAACCGACAGGGATCCTATGGCTACACCTTC. It is translated as CASNRQGSYGYTF. J is TRBJ1-2 and V is TRBV6-5, with TRBD1 matching 7 bases. Germline V gene data show CDR1 as MNHEY and CDR2 as SVGAGI. The J segment lost 4 bases and the V segment lost 7 bases, leaving 6 bases of the junction unmatched. The CDR3 contains 13 residues.

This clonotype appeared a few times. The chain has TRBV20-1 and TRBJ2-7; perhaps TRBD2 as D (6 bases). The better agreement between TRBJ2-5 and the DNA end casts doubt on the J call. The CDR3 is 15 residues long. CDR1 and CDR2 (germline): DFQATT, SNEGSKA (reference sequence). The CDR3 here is CSALATGTTRETQYF. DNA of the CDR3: TGCAGTGCCCTGGCGACCGGGACGACTAGAGAGACCCAGTACTTC.

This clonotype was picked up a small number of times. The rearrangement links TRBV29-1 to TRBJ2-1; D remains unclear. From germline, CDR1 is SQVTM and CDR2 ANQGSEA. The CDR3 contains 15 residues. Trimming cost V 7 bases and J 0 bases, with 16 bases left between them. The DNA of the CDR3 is TGCAGCGCCGAGGAAGGTTCCAGCTCCTACAATGAGCAGTTCTTC. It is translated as CSAEEGSSSYNEQFF.

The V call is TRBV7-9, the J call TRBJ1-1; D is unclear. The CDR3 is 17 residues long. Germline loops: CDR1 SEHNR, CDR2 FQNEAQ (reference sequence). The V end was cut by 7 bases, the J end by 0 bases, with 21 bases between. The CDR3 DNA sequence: TGTGCCAGCACCTCTTCCGTTAGGCGGACCATGAACACTGAAGCTTTCTTT. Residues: CASTSSVRRTMNTEAFF.

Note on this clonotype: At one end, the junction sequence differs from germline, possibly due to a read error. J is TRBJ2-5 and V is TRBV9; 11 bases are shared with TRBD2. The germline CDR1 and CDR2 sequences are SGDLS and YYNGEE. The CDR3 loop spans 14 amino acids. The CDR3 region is CASSVAVSGGAKFF. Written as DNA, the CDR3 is TGTGCCAGCAGCGTAGCCGTTAGCGGGGGGGCAAAGTTCTTC.

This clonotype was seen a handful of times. CDR3 protein: CASSESLWGGTQYF. CDR3 nucleotide sequence: TGCGCCAGCAGTGAGTCTTTGTGGGGCGGGACCCAGTACTTC. The chain links TRBV10-2 to TRBJ2-5, with D possibly being TRBD1 (5 bases). Trimming took off 0 bases at V and 7 bases at J, with 12 bases between the two ends. This CDR3 is 14 amino acids long. Germline V lookup: CDR1 WSHSY, CDR2 SAAADI.

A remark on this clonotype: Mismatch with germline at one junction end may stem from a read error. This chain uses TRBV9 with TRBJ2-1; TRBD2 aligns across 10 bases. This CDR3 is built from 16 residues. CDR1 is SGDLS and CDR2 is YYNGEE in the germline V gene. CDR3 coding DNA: TGTGTCAGCAGCCCCCGAGGGAGCGGGGGGGCCTATGAGCAGTTCTTC. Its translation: CVSSPRGSGGAYEQFF.

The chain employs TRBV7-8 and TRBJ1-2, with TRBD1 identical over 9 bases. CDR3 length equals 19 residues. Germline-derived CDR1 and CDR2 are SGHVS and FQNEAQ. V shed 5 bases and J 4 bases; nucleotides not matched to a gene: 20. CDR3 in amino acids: CASSPYRGPAPRSLYGYTF. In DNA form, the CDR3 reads TGTGCCAGCAGCCCTTACAGGGGGCCGGCCCCTCGCTCACTCTATGGCTACACCTTC.

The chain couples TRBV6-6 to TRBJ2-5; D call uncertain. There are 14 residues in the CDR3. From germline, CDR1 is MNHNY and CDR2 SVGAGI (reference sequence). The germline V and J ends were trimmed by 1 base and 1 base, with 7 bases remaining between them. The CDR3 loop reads CASSYLYPQETQYF. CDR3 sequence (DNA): TGTGCCAGCAGTTACTTGTATCCCCAAGAGACCCAGTACTTC.